One sample yielded the 12 T cell receptor beta chains listed below, sequenced in a study of blood T cell repertoires in COVID-19. Only in-frame clones appear in the TCRdb table, and some are missing; sequencing was by immunoSEQ multiplex PCR. Here the sample spans some 150,000 clones, approximately 84% being singletons. The sequencing input was peripheral blood. The receptors were gathered from a human donor in a cohort sampled during active COVID-19.

The DNA for the CDR3 is TGTGCCAGCAGTCTTACTAGCGGGGCCACCGGGGAGCTGTTTTTT. Translating gives CASSLTSGATGELFF. V and J are TRBV3-1 (or the pseudogene TRBV3-2) and TRBJ2-2, with 10 bases matching TRBD2. V trimming: 6 bases; J trimming: 4 bases; junction bases outside the gene matches: 5. This CDR3 has 15 amino acids. Germline CDR1 reads LGHDT; CDR2 reads YNNKEL (reference sequence).

The rearrangement links TRBV19 to TRBJ1-2; 10 nucleotides agree with TRBD1. CDR1 is LNHDA, CDR2 SQIVND, per germline (reference sequence). This CDR3 region has 14 residues. After removal of 3 bases from V and 6 bases from J, the junction contained 4 bases not matched to a gene. In DNA form, the CDR3 reads TGTGCCAGTAGTATTCGACAGGGGGCAAATGGCTACACCTTC. Translating it yields CASSIRQGANGYTF.

This clone appeared a single time. The gene calls are TRBV4-3 and TRBJ2-1; TRBD2 matches at 11 bases. Germline V gives CDR1 LGHNA, CDR2 YSLEER. The CDR3 covers 15 residues. Germline trimming cut 0 bases from V and 9 bases from J; bases unmatched to any gene: 4. CDR3: CASSQDLGTSGEQFF. The CDR3 DNA follows: TGCGCCAGCAGCCAAGATTTGGGGACTAGCGGTGAGCAGTTCTTC.

V and J are TRBV7-9 and TRBJ1-1, with D maybe TRBD1 (5 bases). The CDR3 length is 13 residues. The germline V gene has CDR1 SEHNR and CDR2 FQNEAQ (reference sequence). V was cut by 7 bases and J by 1 base, with 10 bases left in between. This chain's CDR3 is CASNRTQNTEAFF. The CDR3 coding sequence is TGTGCCAGCAACAGGACCCAGAACACTGAAGCTTTCTTT.

The chain uses TRBV3-1 (or the pseudogene TRBV3-2) and TRBJ2-3, with D perhaps matching TRBD1 (6 bases). Germline-derived CDR1 and CDR2 are LGHDT and YNNKEL (reference sequence). V was shortened by 1 base and J by 1 base, with 9 bases between the two germline ends. The CDR3 has 15 residues. The CDR3 DNA is TGTGCCAGCAGCCAAGCCAGGGGCCGCACAGATACGCAGTATTTT. This gives the protein CASSQARGRTDTQYF.

This clone was found a few times. V and J are TRBV19 and TRBJ1-5, with D perhaps matching TRBD1 (5 bases). The CDR3 totals 16 residues. V shed 4 bases and J shed 5 bases, with 18 bases lying between them. Germline loops: CDR1 LNHDA, CDR2 SQIVND (reference sequence). CDR3 coding DNA: TGTGCCAGTAGTACCGCTGGGGCAGGGAATTATCAGCCCCAGCATTTT. Encoded protein: CASSTAGAGNYQPQHF.

This clone was seen a few times. The chain carries TRBV12-3 or TRBV12-4 and TRBJ2-7; TRBD1 agrees at 8 bases. This CDR3 has 13 residues. J lost 3 bases, V lost 10 bases, and 8 bases had no gene match. CDR3 nucleotides: TGTGCCACCCGCCGGGACAGGCACTACGAGCAGTACTTC. As protein: CATRRDRHYEQYF.

The chain links TRBV12-3 or TRBV12-4 to TRBJ1-2; 7 nucleotides agree with TRBD1. The CDR3 sequence is 13 residues long. The V gene end was trimmed by 10 bases and the J gene end by 5 bases; junction bases not matched to a gene: 10. The CDR3 loop reads CATHLTGLYGYTF. CDR3 DNA: TGTGCCACCCACCTGACAGGGCTATATGGCTACACCTTC.

This clone was seen a few times. The chain uses TRBV6-4 and TRBJ2-7; D ambiguous. The length of the CDR3 is 9 residues. V lost 8 bases to trimming and J lost 3 bases, with 2 bases between them. Per germline, CDR1 MRHNA and CDR2 SNTAGT. The CDR3 coding sequence is TGTGCCAGCTACTACGAGCAGTACTTC. This encodes CASYYEQYF.

This clone was seen a few times. The genes are TRBV28 and TRBJ1-2; TRBD1 is a possible D gene (6 bases). There are 16 residues in the CDR3. Germline V gene sequence: CDR1 MDHEN, CDR2 SYDVKM. V gave up 1 base and J gave up 5 bases, with 17 bases separating them. The CDR3 DNA reads TGTGCCAGCAGTTTATCCCCCCTACAGGGAAAGTATGGCTACACCTTC. The encoded protein is CASSLSPLQGKYGYTF.

The V and J genes are TRBV6-5 and TRBJ1-2; 8 positions match TRBD1. Germline loops: CDR1 MNHEY, CDR2 SVGAGI. CDR3 length: 13 amino acids. V shed 6 bases, J shed 2 bases, and the junction held 2 bases outside the gene matches. The CDR3: CASRGDRNYGYTF. CDR3 in DNA: TGTGCCAGCAGAGGGGACAGGAACTATGGCTACACCTTC.

Concerning this clone itself: Other DNA sequences of this sample code for an identical CDR3. The V gene is TRBV18, the J gene TRBJ2-5; TRBD2 matches at 7 bases. CDR1 is KGHSH, CDR2 LQKENI, per germline. Trimming at V came to 3 bases and at J to 5 bases, leaving 0 bases not matched to a gene. CDR3 length: 12 residues. DNA for the CDR3: TGTGCCAGCTCACCGCGGGAGGAGACCCAGTACTTC. Translated, it gives CASSPREETQYF.